These T cell receptor beta chains were read from a single sample in a study of T-cell reconstitution after alpha-beta-depleted transplantation in children. TCRdb processed the PCR reads anew with MiXCR; each CDR3 protein has one entry. The data show some 8,000 distinct CDR3 sequences, roughly 30% seen once. The specimen was peripheral blood, collected 60 days after TCRalphabeta/CD19-depleted stem cell transplant. Receptors originate from a boy younger than two who had a stem cell transplant for SCID, so the T cells may come from the graft donor. Each CDR3 is given with its conserved first and last residue. The D gene is left open where the match is weak. Only part of the rows carry a size: once, few, many, or a class if the clone is expanded.

D	J	size	V	DNA	CDR3
NA	TRBJ2-3	many	TRBV7-9	TGTGCCAGCAGCTTAGGCAGGGGAGCAGATACGCAGTATTTT	CASSLGRGADTQYF
TRBD2	TRBJ2-3	NA	TRBV4-1	TGCGCCAGCAGCCAAGATAAGTGGACTAGCGGGAGACGACCCACAGATACGCAGTATTTT	CASSQDKWTSGRRPTDTQYF
NA	TRBJ2-2	few	TRBV5-1	TGCGCCAGCAGCCTCCGATTGGTCCTCGGGAACACCGGGGAGCTGTTTTTT	CASSLRLVLGNTGELFF
NA	TRBJ1-1	few	TRBV12-3/TRBV12-4	TGTGCCAGCAGTCTCGGAGGGGTTACGGTTGAAGCTTTCTTT	CASSLGGVTVEAFF
NA	TRBJ2-1	NA	TRBV5-1	TGCGCCAGCAGCTTTCTAGCGTCCTACAATGAGCAGTTCTTC	CASSFLASYNEQFF
NA	TRBJ2-1	NA	TRBV3-1	TGTGCCAGCAGCAGAGGGACCCCCCACAATGAGCAGTTCTTC	CASSRGTPHNEQFF
NA	TRBJ2-2	medium-sized	TRBV5-1	TGCGCCAGCAGCTCCTCGCAGGCCAACACCGGGGAGCTGTTTTTT	CASSSSQANTGELFF
NA	TRBJ2-1	NA	TRBV2	TGTGCCAGCAGAAGTAACCTCTACAATGAGCAGTTCTTC	CASRSNLYNEQFF
NA	TRBJ1-1	many	TRBV7-9	TGTGCCAGCAGCTCTAGAGGACGGCTCAGAACTGAAGCTTTCTTT	CASSSRGRLRTEAFF
TRBD1	TRBJ2-7	medium-sized	TRBV10-3	TGTGCCATCATGGGACAGGGTAGGGACGAGCAGTACTTC	CAIMGQGRDEQYF
NA	TRBJ2-2	medium-sized	TRBV5-5	TGTGCCAGCAGCTTGGGCACAAGGGTACCCAACGGGGAGCTGTTTTTT	CASSLGTRVPNGELFF
NA	TRBJ1-1	NA	TRBV5-1	TGCGCCAGCTCCCCTGGGGGGGACACTGAAGCTTTCTTT	CASSPGGDTEAFF
TRBD2	TRBJ2-7	NA	TRBV4-2	TGTGCCAGCAGCCAAATACGGCTAGCGGGAGACGAGCAGTACTTC	CASSQIRLAGDEQYF
NA	TRBJ1-5	medium-sized	TRBV12-3/TRBV12-4	TGTGCCAGCAGTCCCCTTTGGCAGGATCAGCCCCAGCATTTT	CASSPLWQDQPQHF
NA	TRBJ1-2	many	TRBV6-5	NA	CASSYCPGRGMTFNYGYTF
NA	TRBJ2-3	medium-sized	TRBV27	TGTGCCAGCAGTTCTCTTTTAGTGGATACGCAGTATTTT	CASSSLLVDTQYF
TRBD2	TRBJ2-3	NA	TRBV28	TGTGCCAGCAGTTTTGCGGGACTATTCACAGATACGCAGTATTTT	CASSFAGLFTDTQYF
TRBD1	TRBJ2-3	medium-sized	TRBV5-1	TGCGCCAGCCGCCGGGACAGGGAAACAGATACGCAGTATTTT	CASRRDRETDTQYF
TRBD1	TRBJ1-2	many	TRBV6-2/TRBV6-3	TGTGCCAGCAGTGTGGGACAGGGGGCTTTCTATGGCTACACCTTC	CASSVGQGAFYGYTF
NA	TRBJ2-7	medium-sized	TRBV15	TGTGCCACCAGCAGAGATCTGAGCCCGGCAGGGAACCACGAGCAGTACTTC	CATSRDLSPAGNHEQYF
NA	TRBJ1-1	many	TRBV18	TGTGCCAGCTCACCGACACAGGTTGAAGCTTTCTTT	CASSPTQVEAFF
NA	TRBJ2-2	NA	TRBV5-1	TGCGCCAGCAGCTTGGAGTCCCCGAACACCGGGGAGCTGTTTTTT	CASSLESPNTGELFF
TRBD1	TRBJ1-5	medium-sized	TRBV12-3/TRBV12-4	TGTGCCAGCAGTTTTTCCGGGACAGGGAATCAGCCCCAGCATTTT	CASSFSGTGNQPQHF
NA	TRBJ2-1	NA	TRBV5-1	TGCGCCAGCAGCTTGAAGGGACCGGGGCCCGGGGAGCAGTTCTTC	CASSLKGPGPGEQFF
NA	TRBJ1-2	medium-sized	TRBV12-3/TRBV12-4	TGTGCCAGCAGTCCAATGGGGGCGAGGGACTATGGCTACACCTTC	CASSPMGARDYGYTF
NA	TRBJ2-7	NA	TRBV6-5	TGTGCCAGCAGTTACTCCGGTGGGGCCGTCTACGAGCAGTACTTC	CASSYSGGAVYEQYF
NA	TRBJ1-3	medium-sized	TRBV10-3	TGTGCCATCAGTCTAAAGTTCTCTGGAAACACCATATATTTT	CAISLKFSGNTIYF
TRBD1	TRBJ1-1	many	TRBV7-3	TGTGCCAGCACCCCCGGGACAGGGATGGGCACTGAAGCTTTCTTT	CASTPGTGMGTEAFF
TRBD1	TRBJ2-2	NA	TRBV4-2	TGTGCCAGGGGCCCCCGCAAGGACAGGGGGTCATGGACCGGGGAGCTGTTTTTT	CARGPRKDRGSWTGELFF
NA	TRBJ1-1	medium-sized	TRBV20-1	TGCAGTGCTGCCCGAACACTGAACACTGAAGCTTTCTTT	CSAARTLNTEAFF
NA	TRBJ1-5	few	TRBV19	TGTGCCAGTAGTATAGTCTTTAGGGGAGATTTTGCGCCCCAGCATTTT	CASSIVFRGDFAPQHF
NA	TRBJ2-2	NA	TRBV12-3/TRBV12-4	TGTGCCACCTCCATGGGTCGGTACACCGGGGAGCTGTTTTTT	CATSMGRYTGELFF
NA	TRBJ1-1	many	TRBV5-6	TGTGCCAGCAGCTTGGAAATCGGGACTGAAGCTTTCTTT	CASSLEIGTEAFF
NA	TRBJ1-2	many	TRBV7-6	TGTGCCAGCAGCTTAGGAGGGTTTAGGGGCTACACCTTC	CASSLGGFRGYTF
NA	TRBJ2-3	few	TRBV7-9	TGTGCCAGCAGCCTCCGACAGCCCACAGATACGCAGTATTTT	CASSLRQPTDTQYF
TRBD1	TRBJ2-5	many	TRBV5-1	TGCGCCAGCAGCTTGTCGGGACAGGGGGCGATGACCCAGTACTTC	CASSLSGQGAMTQYF
NA	TRBJ1-5	NA	TRBV4-2	TGTGCCAGGGGCCCCGGGCTCCTCTGCTTGCTAGGAAATCAGCCCCAGCATTTT	CARGPGLLCLLGNQPQHF
NA	TRBJ2-1	medium-sized	TRBV15	TGTGCCACCAGCAAACGGCGGTACTCCTACAATGAGCAGTTCTTC	CATSKRRYSYNEQFF
NA	TRBJ2-7	NA	TRBV19	TGTGCCAGTACTAGGAGTCGGGGGTCCGAGCAGTACTTC	CASTRSRGSEQYF
NA	TRBJ2-1	NA	TRBV3-1	TGTGCCAGCAGCCTCCGCCTAGCCTTTGAGCAGTTCTTC	CASSLRLAFEQFF
TRBD2	TRBJ2-3	NA	TRBV11-2	TGTGCCATGAGCCCCTTGGCGGGGGGTCCCACAGATACGCAGTATTTT	CAMSPLAGGPTDTQYF
TRBD1	TRBJ2-7	NA	TRBV4-1	TGCGCCAGCAGCCAAGATGACAGGGCCGAGCAGTACTTC	CASSQDDRAEQYF
NA	TRBJ2-7	medium-sized	TRBV10-3	TGTGCCATCAGTGAGTCAAAGATCGGGTTGCCCTACGAGCAGTACTTC	CAISESKIGLPYEQYF
NA	TRBJ1-1	medium-sized	TRBV15	TGTGCCACCAGCAGACCACCCGGCGTGAACACTGAAGCTTTCTTT	CATSRPPGVNTEAFF
NA	TRBJ2-2	medium-sized	TRBV7-8	TGTGCCAGCAGCTTAGCGGGGGACACCGGGGAGCTGTTTTTT	CASSLAGDTGELFF